This T cell receptor beta chain emerged from a study of blood T cell repertoires in COVID-19 (TCRdb year 2020). In the study overall: Samples from collaborators originated in the United States, Italy and Spain and spanned both the acute and convalescent phases of COVID-19. The repertoires were released in a freely available public database intended as a resource for research on the immune response to SARS-CoV-2. The sample metadata nearly always contained a de-identified subject ID, COVID-19 status, age in years and sex. Subjects who had been exposed to COVID-19, were actively infected with it, or had recovered from it provided the deeply sampled blood TCRbeta repertoires that made up the dataset. Where HLA class I and class II types were available, the types were taken from metadata supplied by the sample provider, not from assay-based typing. The material from the prospective study consisted of cDNA or gDNA derived from T cells, B-cell-depleted T cells, or PBMCs. The samples were drawn from the first 160 participants of the ongoing ImmuneRACE study and from 1,200 or so subjects provided by 6 global collaborators. General study outcomes and caveats: The quantity of clinical and demographic metadata differed by source and by participant and was supplied without curation.

The germline V gene (reference sequence) yields LGHDT for CDR1 and YNNKEL for CDR2. V sheds 0 bases and J sheds 0 bases, leaving 6 bases between their ends. The CDR3 goes from the cysteine to the phenylalanine over 14 residues. Only the CDR3 portion is preserved as DNA: 42 bases, with reading frame beginning at the first base. On this clone itself: No cognate antigen has been identified for it. Base quality data are lacking; no much larger clone is found one base away.

Collaborating institutions collected whole blood in K2EDTA tubes following their own protocols. For TCRbeta analysis, collaborator samples were shipped as frozen whole blood, as isolated PBMCs, or as DNA extracted from either sample type. TCRbeta CDR3 regions were amplified from genomic DNA using the immunoSEQ Assay, a bias-controlled multiplex PCR. Processing in the source paper ran as follows. The number of nucleated cells in each sample was estimated by amplification of reference gene primers within the assay. Sequence reads were collapsed and filtered to measure the absolute abundance of every unique TCRbeta CDR3 rearrangement. For each sample, productive Simpson clonality was calculated as the square root of Simpson's diversity index over productive rearrangements. Drawn from immuneACCESS, this table holds only the in-frame rearrangements with V and J called that TCRdb kept. Clones are partly lost; checked studies trace under half to an unresolved V gene and leave the rest unexplained. The D gene and trimming were derived from the DNA, and the V and J assignments and clone size from that table. The sample data list 60,000 to 85,000 clones, and 70% to 90% of these were observed just once. The ten largest make up over 35% of the sample.

The specimen was peripheral blood. This clonotype originated in a man aged 65 to 79 with acute or convalescent COVID-19. The chain is assembled from TRBV3-1 (or the pseudogene TRBV3-2) and TRBJ2-7, with no confidently assigned D gene. The nucleotide sequence reads TGTGCCAGCAGCCAAGATCCTATCTCCTACGAGCAGTACTTC. This yields the protein CASSQDPISYEQYF.